Detailed here is one T cell receptor beta chain. Recovered participants had two consecutive negative NP/OP PCR tests, healthcare professional clearance, or symptom resolution. The assay was immunoSEQ multiplex PCR, and TCRdb's table has in-frame clones only and misses some. The sample includes around 190,000 clones, 81% of them seen just once. This entry is derived from a study of blood T cell repertoires in COVID-19. The clonotype was recovered from a man aged 40-49 years who had recovered from COVID-19. Sequenced material: PBMCs or T cells enriched from blood (not recorded which).

CDR3 in DNA: TGTGCCATCAGTAGGGGACAGAGCTCCTACGAGCAGTACTTC. It specifies CAISRGQSSYEQYF. The rearrangement joins TRBV10-3 to TRBJ2-7, with 7 bases aligning to TRBD1. Germline values: CDR1 ENHRY, CDR2 SYGVKD. The V gene end was trimmed by 5 bases and the J gene end by 0 bases; junction bases not matched to a gene: 4. The CDR3 totals 14 residues.